This T cell receptor beta chain was observed in a study of Ad26.COV2.S vaccination and SARS-CoV-2 variants. Note on this clone: What it binds is not known.

The table came from immunoSEQ multiplex PCR; TCRdb's copy has only in-frame clones and leaves some out. Altogether 300,000 to 400,000 clones are present, around 84% being singletons, with the ten largest covering 3% to 4%. Treatment specified: roughly 19 received Ad26.COV2.S at low or high dose, single or two shots; about 5 received placebo; per-sample allocation not given. Specimens were obtained on day 63 following the first vaccine or placebo injection. Findings and limits, study-wide: Measures of TCR breadth and depth may have fallen short of total T cell responses. Ad26.COV2.S recipients had broader spike-specific TCRs (P = 0.0014). Spike-specific CD8+ and CD4+ T cell responses reportedly showed substantial breadth after vaccination.

The V gene end was trimmed by 5 bases and the J gene end by 5 bases; junction bases not matched to a gene: 6. The CDR3 has 14 amino acids. Germline CDR1 and CDR2: MNHEY and SVGEGT. The sequencing used peripheral blood, collected in a trial of Ad26.COV2.S vaccine versus placebo. J is TRBJ2-5 and V is TRBV6-2 or TRBV6-3; the match to TRBD1 covers 9 bases. The TCR sequence derives from a person between 18 and 65 years old who received the Ad26.COV2.S COVID-19 vaccine or a placebo. CDR3 protein: CASSHPGTGETQYF. The CDR3 bases are TGTGCCAGCAGTCACCCCGGGACAGGGGAGACCCAGTACTTC.